Presented here are 8 T cell receptor beta chains from one specimen sequenced in a study of early T cells in non-severe SARS-CoV-2 infection. TCRdb recomputed calls from the 5' RACE reads with MiXCR, one row per CDR3 protein. The sample carries 26,000 or so distinct CDR3 sequences, 4.5% to 7% recorded once. The specimen sequenced was whole blood. The source of these receptors is an adult who was a healthcare worker with PCR-confirmed SARS-CoV-2 infection or an uninfected control (not recorded which).

This clonotype was seen a few times. This sequence joins TRBV7-2 and TRBJ2-5; 14 bases line up with TRBD2. V lost 5 bases, J lost 4 bases, and 15 bases stayed unmatched. The length of the CDR3 is 19 residues. Germline-derived CDR1 and CDR2 are SGHTA and FQGNSA. The CDR3 here is CASSPGLAGAHRLGETQYF. For the CDR3, the DNA is TGTGCCAGCAGCCCGGGACTAGCGGGGGCGCATCGATTGGGAGAGACCCAGTACTTC.

This chain connects TRBV11-2 to TRBJ2-6; a weak D match, TRBD2 (6 bases). In germline, CDR1 is SGHAT, CDR2 FQNNGV. With 4 bases removed from V and 1 base from J, the gap between germline ends came to 20 bases. The CDR3 is 19 residues long. The CDR3 bases are TGTGCCAGCAGCTCCCTAAGGCGGAGGGGACCGTCTGGGGCCAACGTCCTGACTTTC. It translates to CASSSLRRRGPSGANVLTF.

This chain links TRBV28 with TRBJ2-1; possible D gene TRBD1, 6 bases. Germline V gene sequence: CDR1 MDHEN, CDR2 SYDVKM. V gave up 5 bases and J gave up 10 bases, with 15 bases separating them. CDR3 length equals 13 residues. The CDR3 DNA is TGTGCCAGCAGTCCGACCCGGGACACAGAGCAGTTCTTC. Its protein product is CASSPTRDTEQFF.

In this sample, this clonotype turned up a few times. The V call is TRBV6-2 or TRBV6-3, the J call TRBJ2-7; D is uncertain. Germline CDR1 and CDR2: MNHEY and SVGEGT. This CDR3 contains 17 residues. V gave up 2 bases and J gave up 1 base, with 18 bases separating them. The CDR3 here is CASSYKAGRGVSYEQYF. The CDR3 DNA reads as TGTGCCAGCAGTTACAAGGCAGGCCGAGGTGTTTCCTACGAGCAGTACTTC.

This clonotype was seen ten or more times. The chain links TRBV10-2 to TRBJ1-5, with D maybe TRBD1 (6 bases). Trimming stripped 4 bases from V and 0 bases from J, with 16 bases between. Germline-derived CDR1 and CDR2 are WSHSY and SAAADI. The CDR3 loop spans 17 amino acids. Here the CDR3 DNA reads TGCGCCAGCAGTGCGGACAGAGCTAGTTATAGCAATCAGCCCCAGCATTTT. Translated: CASSADRASYSNQPQHF.

This clonotype was picked up many times. The V call is TRBV29-1, the J call TRBJ1-2; possibly TRBD1 for D (5 bases). With 8 bases removed from V and 5 bases from J, the gap between germline ends came to 12 bases. The CDR3 extends over 11 amino acids. The germline gives CDR1 SQVTM, CDR2 ANQGSEA. CDR3 residues: CSPGGGYGYTF. The CDR3 bases are TGCAGCCCCGGCGGGGGGTATGGCTACACCTTC.

The chain uses TRBV13 and TRBJ1-1, with no clear D. This CDR3 has 11 amino acids. Germline assignment: CDR1 PRHDT and CDR2 FYEKMQ (reference sequence). V was trimmed by 2 bases and J by 5 bases, leaving 3 bases between them. CDR3: CASSLWTEAFF. CDR3 nucleotide sequence: TGTGCCAGCAGCTTATGGACTGAAGCTTTCTTT.

This clonotype came up many times. The chain employs TRBV6-2 or TRBV6-3 and TRBJ1-5; 7 bases align to TRBD1. Germline trimming cut 2 bases from V and 7 bases from J; bases unmatched to any gene: 2. The CDR3 contains 13 residues. Germline CDR1 MNHEY, CDR2 SVGEGT. The CDR3 sequence is CASSYMGQQPQHF. CDR3 DNA sequence: TGTGCCAGCAGTTACATGGGACAGCAGCCCCAGCATTTT.